This T cell receptor beta chain was recorded in a study of blood T cell repertoires in COVID-19. During active infection, Seattle patients enrolled and were then monitored through disease. Assay: immunoSEQ multiplex PCR; the TCRdb copy retains only in-frame clones and omits some. The sample contains about 60,000 clones, around 83% of which appear only once. The CDR3 totals 15 residues. Germline assignment: CDR1 SGHDT and CDR2 YYEEEE. Germline trimming cut 4 bases from V and 3 bases from J; bases unmatched to any gene: 6. Material: peripheral blood. The chain carries TRBV5-6 and TRBJ1-5; 8 bases are a match to TRBD1. The receptor was derived from a man aged 50-60 years with COVID-19, enrolled during active disease. The DNA for the CDR3 is TGTGCCAGCAGCATGGACAGGGCTCTCAATCAGCCCCAGCATTTT. Translating gives CASSMDRALNQPQHF.